These 3 T cell receptor beta chains came from one sample sequenced in a study of cytomegalovirus exposure and HLA in healthy donors. PCR used 60 Vbeta primers and 13 Jbeta primers. TCRdb's table, derived via immunoSEQ multiplex PCR, lists solely in-frame clones and lacks some. The sample comprises about 120,000 clones, about 81% of which are singletons, and about 1.8% rests with the top ten. Sequenced input: PBMCs. Source of these receptors: a middle-aged man in good health and CMV-seronegative.

The chain is built from TRBV6-4 and TRBJ2-1, with TRBD1 identical over 9 bases. Germline assignment: CDR1 MRHNA and CDR2 SNTAGT. J lost 0 bases, V lost 4 bases, and 4 bases had no gene match. The CDR3 contains 16 residues. The CDR3 is CASSVGQGPSYNEQFF. CDR3 bases: TGTGCCAGCAGTGTGGGACAGGGACCCTCCTACAATGAGCAGTTCTTC.

There are a few counts of this clone. This sequence joins TRBV6-5 and TRBJ1-1, with D hard to call. Germline V gene sequence: CDR1 MNHEY, CDR2 SVGAGI. This CDR3 contains 14 residues. Trimming took 0 bases from V and 5 from J, leaving 10 bases between them. In DNA, the CDR3 is TGTGCCAGCAGTTACTCGACCCGGGAGACTGAAGCTTTCTTT. This translates into CASSYSTRETEAFF.

This sequence joins TRBV5-5 and TRBJ1-1, with D possibly being TRBD1 (5 bases). Germline V gene lookup returns CDR1 SGHKS and CDR2 YYEKEE (reference sequence). The CDR3 spans 15 residues. Trimming shortened V by 3 bases and J by 4 bases, and 16 bases separated the two germline ends. The CDR3 sequence: CASSYEAFGGTEAFF. The CDR3 nucleotides are TGTGCCAGCAGCTATGAGGCGTTCGGGGGCACTGAAGCTTTCTTT.